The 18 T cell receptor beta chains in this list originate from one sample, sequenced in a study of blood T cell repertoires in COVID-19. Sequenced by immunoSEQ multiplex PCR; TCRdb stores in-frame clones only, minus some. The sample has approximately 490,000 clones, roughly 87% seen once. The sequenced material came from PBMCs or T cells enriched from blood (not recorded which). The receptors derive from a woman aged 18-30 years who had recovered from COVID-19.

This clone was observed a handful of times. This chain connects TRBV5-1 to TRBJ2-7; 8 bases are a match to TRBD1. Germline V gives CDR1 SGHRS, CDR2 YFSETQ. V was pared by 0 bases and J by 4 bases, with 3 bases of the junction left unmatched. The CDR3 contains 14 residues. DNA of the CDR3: TGCGCCAGCAGCTTGGTTCAGGGGGCTTACGAGCAGTACTTC. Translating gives CASSLVQGAYEQYF.

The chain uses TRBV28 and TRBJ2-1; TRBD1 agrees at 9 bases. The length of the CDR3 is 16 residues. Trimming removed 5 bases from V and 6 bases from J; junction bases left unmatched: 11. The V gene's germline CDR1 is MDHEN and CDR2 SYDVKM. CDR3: CASSVVQGAGSNEQFF. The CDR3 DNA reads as TGTGCCAGCAGTGTCGTACAGGGGGCGGGGAGCAATGAGCAGTTCTTC.

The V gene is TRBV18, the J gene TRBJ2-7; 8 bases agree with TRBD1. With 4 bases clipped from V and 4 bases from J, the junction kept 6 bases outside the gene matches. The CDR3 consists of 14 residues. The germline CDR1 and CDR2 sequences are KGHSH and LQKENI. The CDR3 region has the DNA TGTGCCAGCTCACTAGGACAGGGTGTATACGAGCAGTACTTC. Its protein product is CASSLGQGVYEQYF.

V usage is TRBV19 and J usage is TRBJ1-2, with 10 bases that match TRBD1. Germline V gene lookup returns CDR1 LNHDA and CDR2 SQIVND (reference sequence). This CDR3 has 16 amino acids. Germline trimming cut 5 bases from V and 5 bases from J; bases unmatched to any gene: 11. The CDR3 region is CASSSSNRDRGYGYTF. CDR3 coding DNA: TGTGCCAGTAGTTCGTCGAACCGGGACAGGGGATATGGCTACACCTTC.

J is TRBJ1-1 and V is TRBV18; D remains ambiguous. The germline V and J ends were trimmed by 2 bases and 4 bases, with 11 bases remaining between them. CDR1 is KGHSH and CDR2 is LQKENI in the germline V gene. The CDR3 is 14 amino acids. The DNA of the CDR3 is TGTGCCAGCTCACCAGTCTCGGAGGCCACTGAAGCTTTCTTT. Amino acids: CASSPVSEATEAFF.

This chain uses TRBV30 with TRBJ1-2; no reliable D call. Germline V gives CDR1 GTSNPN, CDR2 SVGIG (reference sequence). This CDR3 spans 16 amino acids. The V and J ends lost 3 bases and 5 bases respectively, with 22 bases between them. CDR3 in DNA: TGTGCCTGGAGCCGGCGAGGGTATCTAACCGTTTATGGCTACACCTTC. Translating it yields CAWSRRGYLTVYGYTF.

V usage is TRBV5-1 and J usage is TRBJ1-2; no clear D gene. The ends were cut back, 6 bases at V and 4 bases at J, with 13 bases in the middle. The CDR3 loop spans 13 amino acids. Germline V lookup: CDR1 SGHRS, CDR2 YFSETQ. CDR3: CASTISQSYGYTF. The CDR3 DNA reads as TGCGCCAGCACCATTTCACAGTCCTATGGCTACACCTTC.

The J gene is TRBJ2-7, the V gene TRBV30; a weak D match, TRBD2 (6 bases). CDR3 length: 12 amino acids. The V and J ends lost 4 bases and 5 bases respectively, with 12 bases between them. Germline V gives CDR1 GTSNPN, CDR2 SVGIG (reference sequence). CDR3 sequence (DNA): TGTGCCTGGAAGGAGGGATCCCACGAGCAGTACTTC. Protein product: CAWKEGSHEQYF.

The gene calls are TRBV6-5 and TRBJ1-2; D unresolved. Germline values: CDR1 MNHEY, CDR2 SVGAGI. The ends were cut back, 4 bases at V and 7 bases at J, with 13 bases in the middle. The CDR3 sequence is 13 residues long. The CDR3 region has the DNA TGTGCCAGCAGTTTAGAGAAACTCGGTGGCTACACCTTC. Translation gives CASSLEKLGGYTF.

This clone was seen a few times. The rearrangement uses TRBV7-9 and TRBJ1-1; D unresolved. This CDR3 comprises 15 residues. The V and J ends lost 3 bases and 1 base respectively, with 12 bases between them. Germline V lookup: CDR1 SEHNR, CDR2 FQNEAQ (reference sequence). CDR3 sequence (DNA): TGTGCCAGCAGCTTGACTAGGGAGGGGAACACTGAAGCTTTCTTT. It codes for CASSLTREGNTEAFF.

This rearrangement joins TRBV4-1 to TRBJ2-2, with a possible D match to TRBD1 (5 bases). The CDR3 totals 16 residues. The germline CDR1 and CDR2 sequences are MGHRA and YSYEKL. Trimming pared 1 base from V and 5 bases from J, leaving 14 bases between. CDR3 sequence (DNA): TGCGCCAGCAGCCAAGGAATTAGTAGGGGAACCGGGGAGCTGTTTTTT. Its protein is CASSQGISRGTGELFF.

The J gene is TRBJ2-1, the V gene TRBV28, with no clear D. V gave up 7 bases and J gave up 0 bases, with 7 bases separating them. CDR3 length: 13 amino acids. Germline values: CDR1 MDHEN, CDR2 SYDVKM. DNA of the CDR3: TGTGCCAGCACCCCGCGCTCCTACAATGAGCAGTTCTTC. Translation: CASTPRSYNEQFF.

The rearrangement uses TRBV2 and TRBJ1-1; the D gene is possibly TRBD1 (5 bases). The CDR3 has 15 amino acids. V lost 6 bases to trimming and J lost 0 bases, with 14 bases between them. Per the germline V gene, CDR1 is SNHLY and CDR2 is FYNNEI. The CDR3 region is CASRLRGGMNTEAFF. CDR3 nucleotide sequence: TGTGCCAGCAGACTTAGGGGCGGGATGAACACTGAAGCTTTCTTT.

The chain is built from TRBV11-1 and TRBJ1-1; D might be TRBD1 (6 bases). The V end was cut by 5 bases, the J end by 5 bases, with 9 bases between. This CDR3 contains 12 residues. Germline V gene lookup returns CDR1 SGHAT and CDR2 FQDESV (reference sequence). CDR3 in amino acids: CASSKQGTEAFF. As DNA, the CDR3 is TGTGCCAGCAGCAAACAGGGAACTGAAGCTTTCTTT.

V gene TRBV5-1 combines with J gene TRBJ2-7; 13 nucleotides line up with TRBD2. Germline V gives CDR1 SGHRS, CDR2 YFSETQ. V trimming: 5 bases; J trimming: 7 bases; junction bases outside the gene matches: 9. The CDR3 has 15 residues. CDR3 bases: TGCGCCAGCAGTCGGACTAGCGGGGGACAGGAGGAGCAGTACTTC. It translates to CASSRTSGGQEEQYF.

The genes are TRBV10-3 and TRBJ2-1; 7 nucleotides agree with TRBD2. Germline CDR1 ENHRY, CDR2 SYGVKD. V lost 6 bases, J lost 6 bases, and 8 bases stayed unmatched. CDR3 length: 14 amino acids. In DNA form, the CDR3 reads TGTGCCATCAGCGGACTAGTGGGGGGCAATGAGCAGTTCTTC. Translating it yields CAISGLVGGNEQFF.

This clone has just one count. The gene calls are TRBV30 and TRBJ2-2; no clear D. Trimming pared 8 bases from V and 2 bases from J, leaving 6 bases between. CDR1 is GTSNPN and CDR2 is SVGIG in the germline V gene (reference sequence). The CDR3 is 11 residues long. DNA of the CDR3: TGTGCCGGGGTAAACACCGGGGAGCTGTTTTTT. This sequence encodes CAGVNTGELFF.

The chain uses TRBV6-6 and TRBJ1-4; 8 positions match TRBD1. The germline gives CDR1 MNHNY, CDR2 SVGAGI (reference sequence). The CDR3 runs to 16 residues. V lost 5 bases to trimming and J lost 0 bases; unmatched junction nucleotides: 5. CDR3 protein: CASSRGQAPTNEKLFF. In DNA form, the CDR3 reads TGTGCCAGCAGTAGGGGACAGGCCCCAACTAATGAAAAACTGTTTTTT.